This T cell receptor beta chain was obtained from a study of post-analysis software for immune sequencing data. The germline gives CDR1 LNHNV, CDR2 YYDKDF (reference sequence). This CDR3 region has 20 residues. TCR beta cDNA libraries had unique molecular identifiers. TCRdb fed the PCR reads into MiXCR, producing one record per CDR3 protein. The table lists hundreds of thousands of distinct CDR3 sequences, about 27% of them singletons, with 0.55% to 0.65% in the top ten. As concerns this clonotype: The antigen is undetermined. A junction end diverges from the germline sequence, so it may reflect a read error.

Study results and limitations: Included in a set of five TRBV segments more frequent in patients than controls were TRBV5-6, TRBV5-1 and TRBV20-1.

This clonotype was sampled from a girl aged 5 to 17 with multiple sclerosis. The source material was blood. The chain carries TRBV15 and TRBJ1-6; D is perhaps TRBD1 (6 bases). The CDR3 reads CATNREGVSPSSSYNSPLHF. The CDR3 nucleotides are TGTGCCACCAACAGAGAGGGGGTATCTCCGTCGAGCTCCTATAATTCACCCCTCCACTTT. The complete variable domain, with remaining parts taken from reference TRBV15 and TRBJ1-6, reads DAMVIQNPRYQVTQFGKPVTLSCSQTLNHNVMYWYQQKSSQAPKLLFHYYDKDFNNEADTPDNFQSRRPNTSFCFLDIRSPGLGDTAMYLCATNREGVSPSSSYNSPLHFGNGTRLTVT.